A single sample is the source of the 10 T cell receptor beta chains below, sequenced in a study of blood T cell repertoires in COVID-19. Profiled with immunoSEQ multiplex PCR; TCRdb holds only in-frame clones, not every one. The sample lists 250,000 to 350,000 clones, around 90% occurring once. Sequencing was performed on PBMCs or T cells enriched from blood (not recorded which). The receptor source for this set is a woman between 40 and 50 years old who had recovered from COVID-19.

The CDR3 loop reads CASSARTGGNNEKLFF. In DNA, the CDR3 is TGTGCCAGCAGCGCTCGGACAGGGGGAAATAATGAAAAACTGTTTTTT. The chain joins TRBV9 to TRBJ1-4; TRBD1 matches at 10 bases. The V and J ends lost 3 bases and 4 bases, in that order; junction bases with no gene match: 6. Germline lookup yields CDR1 SGDLS and CDR2 YYNGEE. The CDR3 has 16 residues.

V gene TRBV7-9 combines with J gene TRBJ2-5, with D maybe TRBD2 (6 bases). The CDR3 is 13 amino acids. The V end lost 6 bases, the J end lost 6 bases, and 14 bases lay between the germline ends. CDR1 is SEHNR, CDR2 FQNEAQ, per germline (reference sequence). The CDR3 sequence is CASSATRGKTQYF. CDR3 DNA: TGTGCCAGCAGTGCGACCCGGGGGAAGACCCAGTACTTC.

The chain combines TRBV19 with TRBJ1-4; D is possibly TRBD1 (5 bases). V was shortened by 0 bases and J by 8 bases, with 16 bases between the two germline ends. Per the germline V gene, CDR1 is LNHDA and CDR2 is SQIVND (reference sequence). The CDR3 sequence is 16 residues long. CDR3 bases: TGTGCCAGTAGTATAGATCGAGGCAGGGTGGGAGAAAAACTGTTTTTT. The encoded protein is CASSIDRGRVGEKLFF.

This sequence joins TRBV7-9 and TRBJ2-7; 7 bases line up with TRBD1. Germline V CDR1 and CDR2: SEHNR, FQNEAQ (reference sequence). J gave up 1 base and V 2 bases, and 2 bases lay outside the gene matches. The CDR3 loop spans 14 amino acids. The CDR3 bases are TGTGCCAGCAGCTTACAGGGGGTGTCCTACGAGCAGTACTTC. This translates into CASSLQGVSYEQYF. The entire variable domain, with the rest obtained from reference TRBV7-9 and TRBJ2-7, is as follows: DTGVSQNPRHKITKRGQNVTFRCDPISEHNRLYWYRQTLGQGPEFLTYFQNEAQLEKSRLLSDRFSAERPKGSFSTLEIQRTEQGDSAMYLCASSLQGVSYEQYFGPGTRLTVT.

The chain links TRBV21-1 to TRBJ2-6; no check of the table's D call, TRBD2, against the DNA was made. TRBV21-1 corresponds to a pseudogene. CDR3 length: 20 amino acids. This CDR3 reads CASSPGRTSGTHSGANVLTF. CDR3 sequence (DNA): TGTGCCAGCAGCCCAGGGAGGACTAGCGGGACACACTCTGGGGCCAACGTCCTGACTTTC.

The chain recombines TRBV6-1 with TRBJ1-2; 7 nucleotides line up with TRBD1. V lost 0 bases and J lost 8; bases outside the gene matches: 3. This CDR3 comprises 13 residues. Per the germline V gene, CDR1 is MNHNS and CDR2 is SASEGT. The CDR3 DNA is TGTGCCAGCAGTGAAGCTGACAGGGACGGCTACACCTTC. Translated, it gives CASSEADRDGYTF.

This chain joins TRBV4-2 and TRBJ2-7, with TRBD1 as a possible D gene (6 bases). From germline, CDR1 is LGHNA and CDR2 YNFKEQ. V lost 0 bases to trimming and J lost 3 bases, with 15 bases between them. This CDR3 region has 16 residues. The chain's CDR3 is CASSQEVRDTRYEQYF. The CDR3 DNA is TGTGCCAGCAGCCAAGAAGTCAGGGACACCCGCTACGAGCAGTACTTC.

The gene calls are TRBV19 and TRBJ1-6; D call uncertain. The CDR3 sequence is 16 residues long. Germline CDR1 reads LNHDA; CDR2 reads SQIVND (reference sequence). Trimming took off 6 bases at V and 0 bases at J, with 12 bases between the two ends. In nucleotides, the CDR3 is TGTGCCAGTAGAGCCTCATTGAGCTCCTATAATTCACCCCTCCACTTT. Protein sequence: CASRASLSSYNSPLHF.

The J gene is TRBJ2-5, the V gene TRBV7-3; 7 bases agree with TRBD2. This CDR3 spans 14 amino acids. Unmatched junction bases numbered 3, after V lost 3 bases and J lost 2 bases. The V gene's germline CDR1 is SGHTA and CDR2 FQGTGA. The CDR3 DNA is TGTGCCAGCAGCTTGACTAGCCTGCAAGAGACCCAGTACTTC. Amino acids: CASSLTSLQETQYF.

The chain carries TRBV2 and TRBJ2-2; 9 nucleotides agree with TRBD1. The ends lost 7 bases at V and 6 bases at J; junction bases unmatched: 9. The CDR3 covers 15 residues. CDR1 SNHLY and CDR2 FYNNEI come from the germline V gene. CDR3 bases: TGTGCCAGCACCCGGGACAGGGTTTCAGCCGGGGAGCTGTTTTTT. Its protein is CASTRDRVSAGELFF.